This T cell receptor (beta chain) was recorded in a study of shared clonotypes between healthy human individuals. In the naive CD8 group, cells lacked CD45RO and were positively selected for CCR7, so terminally differentiated effector memory CD45RA+ cells were left out. Profiled with immunoSEQ multiplex PCR; TCRdb holds only in-frame clones, not every one. The table has 550,000 to 650,000 clones, approximately 96% seen once. From germline, CDR1 is MGHRA and CDR2 YSYEKL. This CDR3 is 15 amino acids long. V lost 2 bases and J lost 5, with 15 bases in between. The sequencing sample was made of naive CD8+ T cells sorted from blood. This sequence was found in a woman aged 25 to 45 in good health. The V gene is TRBV4-1, the J gene TRBJ1-1; no definite D call. CDR3 nucleotides: TGCGCCAGCAGCCAATACTACGACCCGTTGACTGAAGCTTTCTTT. Translated, it gives CASSQYYDPLTEAFF.